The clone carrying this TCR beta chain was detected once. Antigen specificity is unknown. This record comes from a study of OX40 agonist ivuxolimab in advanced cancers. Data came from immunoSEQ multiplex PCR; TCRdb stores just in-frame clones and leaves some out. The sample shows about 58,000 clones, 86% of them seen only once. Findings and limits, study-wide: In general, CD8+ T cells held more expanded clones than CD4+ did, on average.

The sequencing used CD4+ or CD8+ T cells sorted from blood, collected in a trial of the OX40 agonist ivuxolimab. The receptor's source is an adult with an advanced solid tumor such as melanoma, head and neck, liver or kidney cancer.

CDR3 in amino acids: CASSQERWGAGTQYF. CDR3 nucleotides: TGCGCCAGCAGCCAAGAGCGCTGGGGAGCCGGGACCCAGTACTTC. The J gene is TRBJ2-5, the V gene TRBV4-1, with D perhaps TRBD2 (5 bases). The CDR3 totals 15 residues. V lost 0 bases and J 7 bases, leaving 15 bases between the germline ends. In germline, CDR1 is MGHRA, CDR2 YSYEKL.